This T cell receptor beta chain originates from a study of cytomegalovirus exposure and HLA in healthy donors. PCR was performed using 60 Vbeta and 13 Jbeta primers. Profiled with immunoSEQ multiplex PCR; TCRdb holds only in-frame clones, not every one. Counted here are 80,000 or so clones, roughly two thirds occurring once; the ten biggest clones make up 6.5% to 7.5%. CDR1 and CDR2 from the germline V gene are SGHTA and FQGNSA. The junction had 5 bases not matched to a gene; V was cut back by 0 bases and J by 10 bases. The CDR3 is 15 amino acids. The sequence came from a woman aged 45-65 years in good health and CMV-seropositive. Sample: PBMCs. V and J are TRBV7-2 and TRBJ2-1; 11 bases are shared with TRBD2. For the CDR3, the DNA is TGTGCCAGCAGCTTAGCTGGTAGCGGGGGGGGAGAGCAGTTCTTC. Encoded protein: CASSLAGSGGGEQFF.